The T cell receptor beta chain under discussion was sequenced for a study of OX40 agonist ivuxolimab in advanced cancers. On the study more broadly: The treatment was a fully human IgG2 OX40 agonist, ivuxolimab. Ivuxolimab was delivered to patients intravenously every 2 weeks at doses spanning 0.01 to 10 mg/kg.

Study-wide results and limits: Clonal expansion among partial responders at 0.1-3.0 mg/kg ranked near the lowest.

Looked up from germline, CDR1 is MNHEY and CDR2 is SMNVEV (reference sequence). The CDR3 is 19 residues long. Trimming took 5 bases from V and 4 from J; bases not matched to a gene: 19. Comment on this clone: The antigen remains unidentified.

Produced via immunoSEQ multiplex PCR; TCRdb's table is partial and in-frame only. This sample has some 150,000 clones, with approximately 94% found just once. The chain combines TRBV27 with TRBJ1-5; 8 nucleotides line up with TRBD1. The sample was CD4+ or CD8+ T cells sorted from blood, taken in a trial of the OX40 agonist ivuxolimab. This TCR was recovered from an adult with an advanced solid tumor such as melanoma, head and neck, liver or kidney cancer. CDR3 amino acids: CASSPQKNPGQESNQPQHF. DNA for the CDR3: TGTGCCAGCAGTCCCCAAAAAAATCCGGGACAGGAGTCGAATCAGCCCCAGCATTTT.